This TCR beta chain came from a study of T-cell reconstitution after alpha-beta-depleted transplantation in children. TCRbeta library preparation incorporated unique molecular identifiers. MiXCR was run by TCRdb on the PCR reads, yielding one entry per CDR3 protein. This repertoire shows 600,000 to 800,000 distinct CDR3 sequences, around 13% found once; its top ten account for roughly 0.84%. This clonotype appeared many times. The sequence derives from a girl aged 2-15 years with congenital amegakaryocytic thrombocytopenia, due to receive a stem cell transplant. The material was PBMCs, obtained before TCRalphabeta/CD19-depleted stem cell transplant.

The CDR3 is CASSLWGGRSDNEQFF. CDR3 sequence (DNA): TGTGCCAGCAGCTTATGGGGCGGGAGATCGGACAATGAGCAGTTCTTC. The chain recombines TRBV7-3 with TRBJ2-1, with 7 bases lining up with TRBD2. The J segment lost 5 bases and the V segment lost 2 bases, leaving 9 bases of the junction unmatched. The CDR3 loop spans 16 amino acids. The germline V gene has CDR1 SGHTA and CDR2 FQGTGA.